The rows below give T cell receptor beta chains drawn from one sample of a study of shared clonotypes between healthy human individuals. Profiling relied on immunoSEQ multiplex PCR, and the TCRdb table lists in-frame clones only, not all of them. The data hold some 1 million clones, with around four fifths observed a single time. The sequenced sample consisted of memory CD4+ T cells sorted from blood. The receptors stem from a man between 18 and 35 years old in good health. The CDR3 runs from the conserved cysteine through the conserved F or W. A D gene is named only where the DNA matches it firmly. Where a row states a size, it is once, few, many or the class of an expanded clone; other rows omit it.

CDR3 DNA: TGTGCCAGCAGTGACATTCGGACAGGGCGACTCTACGAGCAGTACTTC; CDR3 protein: CASSDIRTGRLYEQYF; clone size: few; D gene: TRBD1; V gene: TRBV28; CDR3 length: 16; J gene: TRBJ2-7
CDR3 DNA: TGTGCCAGTAGTCCGGGACAGAGGAGCCTTCCCGAGCAGTACTTC; CDR3 protein: CASSPGQRSLPEQYF; clone size: NA; D gene: TRBD1; V gene: TRBV19; CDR3 length: 15; J gene: TRBJ2-7
CDR3 DNA: TGTGCCAGCAGTGGAGGACTAGCGGGGGCCAACAATGAGCAGTTCTTC; CDR3 protein: CASSGGLAGANNEQFF; clone size: NA; D gene: TRBD2; V gene: TRBV6-1; CDR3 length: 16; J gene: TRBJ2-1
CDR3 DNA: TGTGCCAGCAGTGAAGGGACAGGGGGGGGAAATACGCAGTATTTT; CDR3 protein: CASSEGTGGGNTQYF; clone size: many; D gene: TRBD1; V gene: TRBV25-1; CDR3 length: 15; J gene: TRBJ2-3
CDR3 DNA: TGTGCCAGCAGTAACGGACCAGGTGAAAAACTGTTTTTT; CDR3 protein: CASSNGPGEKLFF; clone size: NA; D gene: NA; V gene: TRBV7-3; CDR3 length: 13; J gene: TRBJ1-4
CDR3 DNA: TGTGCCACCCAATTTGTAGTGAAAGAGACCCAGTACTTC; CDR3 protein: CATQFVVKETQYF; clone size: once; D gene: NA; V gene: TRBV2; CDR3 length: 13; J gene: TRBJ2-5
CDR3 DNA: TGTGCCTGGAGCTCCTTTGGGCGAACCGGTAACAATGAGCAGTTCTTC; CDR3 protein: CAWSSFGRTGNNEQFF; clone size: NA; D gene: NA; V gene: TRBV30; CDR3 length: 16; J gene: TRBJ2-1
CDR3 DNA: TGTGCCTGGAGTGTACTGGACAGGGGGGCTTATGAAGCTTTCTTT; CDR3 protein: CAWSVLDRGAYEAFF; clone size: few; D gene: TRBD1; V gene: TRBV30; CDR3 length: 15; J gene: TRBJ1-1
CDR3 DNA: TGTGCCAGCAAGGGACAGGGGATCGGTGAAAAACTGTTTTTT; CDR3 protein: CASKGQGIGEKLFF; clone size: NA; D gene: TRBD1; V gene: TRBV28; CDR3 length: 14; J gene: TRBJ1-4
CDR3 DNA: TGTGCCACCAGCATCTTCCCGGGGTCCCAAGAGACCCAGTACTTC; CDR3 protein: CATSIFPGSQETQYF; clone size: NA; D gene: NA; V gene: TRBV15; CDR3 length: 15; J gene: TRBJ2-5
CDR3 DNA: TGTGCCAGCAGTTCCAGCGGGGGAGAAACAGATACGCAGTATTTT; CDR3 protein: CASSSSGGETDTQYF; clone size: NA; D gene: TRBD2; V gene: TRBV27; CDR3 length: 15; J gene: TRBJ2-3
CDR3 DNA: TGTGCCAGAGGGACAGGGGCCAACGAGCAGTACTTC; CDR3 protein: CARGTGANEQYF; clone size: NA; D gene: TRBD1; V gene: TRBV2; CDR3 length: 12; J gene: TRBJ2-7
CDR3 DNA: TGTGCCAGCAGAGAACGGGACGAGGGGAGAGAGCAGTACTTC; CDR3 protein: CASRERDEGREQYF; clone size: once; D gene: NA; V gene: TRBV28; CDR3 length: 14; J gene: TRBJ2-7
CDR3 DNA: TGTGCCAGTAGTAAGGTCCGGGAATCACCCCTCCACTTT; CDR3 protein: CASSKVRESPLHF; clone size: NA; D gene: NA; V gene: TRBV19; CDR3 length: 13; J gene: TRBJ1-6
CDR3 DNA: TGTGCCAGTAGTCCAAGAGTAGCGGGAGGGACCTACGAGCAGTACTTC; CDR3 protein: CASSPRVAGGTYEQYF; clone size: NA; D gene: TRBD2; V gene: TRBV19; CDR3 length: 16; J gene: TRBJ2-7
CDR3 DNA: TGTGCCTGGAGTCGCACAGCCACCTACGAGCAGTACTTC; CDR3 protein: CAWSRTATYEQYF; clone size: NA; D gene: NA; V gene: TRBV30; CDR3 length: 13; J gene: TRBJ2-7
CDR3 DNA: TGTGCCAGCTCACCACAGGGACCCTATGGCTACACCTTC; CDR3 protein: CASSPQGPYGYTF; clone size: few; D gene: NA; V gene: TRBV18; CDR3 length: 13; J gene: TRBJ1-2
CDR3 DNA: TGTGCCAGCAGCTTAGATATTAGCGGGAGAGGAGGTGAGCAGTTCTTC; CDR3 protein: CASSLDISGRGGEQFF; clone size: NA; D gene: TRBD2; V gene: TRBV11-3; CDR3 length: 16; J gene: TRBJ2-1
CDR3 DNA: TGTGCCAGCAGCTTAGACAGTGGGTACTTTTCTATGACTAGTGGCTACACCTTC; CDR3 protein: CASSLDSGYFSMTSGYTF; clone size: many; D gene: NA; V gene: TRBV11-2; CDR3 length: 18; J gene: TRBJ1-2
CDR3 DNA: TGCAGCGTTGATGGGGCAGGGAGTTCCCAAGAGACCCAGTACTTC; CDR3 protein: CSVDGAGSSQETQYF; clone size: NA; D gene: NA; V gene: TRBV29-1; CDR3 length: 15; J gene: TRBJ2-5
CDR3 DNA: TGTGCCAGTAAGGAGACAGGGGAGCATTATGGCTACACCTTC; CDR3 protein: CASKETGEHYGYTF; clone size: NA; D gene: TRBD1; V gene: TRBV19; CDR3 length: 14; J gene: TRBJ1-2
CDR3 DNA: TGCGCCAGCAGCCAAGTATGGGGACAGGGGTACTACGAGCAGTACTTC; CDR3 protein: CASSQVWGQGYYEQYF; clone size: NA; D gene: TRBD1; V gene: TRBV4-3; CDR3 length: 16; J gene: TRBJ2-7
CDR3 DNA: TGTGCCAGCAGCGTGGGACTAGCGGGAGCTGGCGCAGATACGCAGTATTTT; CDR3 protein: CASSVGLAGAGADTQYF; clone size: many; D gene: TRBD2; V gene: TRBV9; CDR3 length: 17; J gene: TRBJ2-3
CDR3 DNA: TGTGCCAGCAGGGTAGGACAGGGTGGAAACACCATATATTTT; CDR3 protein: CASRVGQGGNTIYF; clone size: NA; D gene: TRBD1; V gene: TRBV2; CDR3 length: 14; J gene: TRBJ1-3
CDR3 DNA: TGTGCCAGCAGTTTAACTGGCAGGGGGGGAGGCTACACCTTC; CDR3 protein: CASSLTGRGGGYTF; clone size: NA; D gene: TRBD1; V gene: TRBV28; CDR3 length: 14; J gene: TRBJ1-2
CDR3 DNA: TGTGCCAGCTCACCACTGAACGGCATCCAAGAGACCCAGTACTTC; CDR3 protein: CASSPLNGIQETQYF; clone size: many; D gene: NA; V gene: TRBV18; CDR3 length: 15; J gene: TRBJ2-5
CDR3 DNA: TGTGCCAGCATAAAGGGGTCAGGGGCCTCCTACGAGCAGTACTTC; CDR3 protein: CASIKGSGASYEQYF; clone size: NA; D gene: NA; V gene: TRBV6-5; CDR3 length: 15; J gene: TRBJ2-7
CDR3 DNA: TGTGCCAGCAGCTTCGAGGGCGGGGGCTACACCTTC; CDR3 protein: CASSFEGGGYTF; clone size: NA; D gene: NA; V gene: TRBV7-2; CDR3 length: 12; J gene: TRBJ1-2
CDR3 DNA: TGTGCCAGCAGTCTTCTTTCTAGCGGGGTTAGCACAGATACGCAGTATTTT; CDR3 protein: CASSLLSSGVSTDTQYF; clone size: NA; D gene: TRBD2; V gene: TRBV5-6; CDR3 length: 17; J gene: TRBJ2-3
CDR3 DNA: TGTGCCAGCAGCTTAGGGCTTAACACCGGGGAGCTGTTTTTT; CDR3 protein: CASSLGLNTGELFF; clone size: NA; D gene: NA; V gene: TRBV11-1; CDR3 length: 14; J gene: TRBJ2-2
CDR3 DNA: TGCGCCAGCAGCCAAGGACAGGAAGATCAGCCCCAGCATTTT; CDR3 protein: CASSQGQEDQPQHF; clone size: NA; D gene: NA; V gene: TRBV4-1; CDR3 length: 14; J gene: TRBJ1-5
CDR3 DNA: TGCGCCAGCAGCCAGTCAGGAAACCCCACTTACACTGAAGCTTTCTTT; CDR3 protein: CASSQSGNPTYTEAFF; clone size: NA; D gene: NA; V gene: TRBV4-1; CDR3 length: 16; J gene: TRBJ1-1
CDR3 DNA: TGTGCCAGCAGGTCCGGTCCCGGTCAGCCCCAGCATTTT; CDR3 protein: CASRSGPGQPQHF; clone size: NA; D gene: NA; V gene: TRBV2; CDR3 length: 13; J gene: TRBJ1-5
CDR3 DNA: TGTGCCAGCAGTCAGATTGGGGCGGGCCAGGGGGGCAAGCCCCAGCATTTT; CDR3 protein: CASSQIGAGQGGKPQHF; clone size: NA; D gene: TRBD1; V gene: TRBV2; CDR3 length: 17; J gene: TRBJ1-5
CDR3 DNA: TGCGCCAGCAGCGCCGGACAGGGGGGTTACGAGCAGTACTTC; CDR3 protein: CASSAGQGGYEQYF; clone size: NA; D gene: TRBD1; V gene: TRBV5-1; CDR3 length: 14; J gene: TRBJ2-7
CDR3 DNA: TGTGCCAGCAGCGTGGGACAGACAGATACGCAGTATTTT; CDR3 protein: CASSVGQTDTQYF; clone size: NA; D gene: TRBD1; V gene: TRBV11-3; CDR3 length: 13; J gene: TRBJ2-3
CDR3 DNA: TGTGCCAGCAGTGAGGGACTAGCGGGAGGGTTTCCGTTCTTC; CDR3 protein: CASSEGLAGGFPFF; clone size: NA; D gene: TRBD2; V gene: TRBV6-5; CDR3 length: 14; J gene: TRBJ2-1
CDR3 DNA: TGTGCCAGCACCCTGGGGGGCGGGGGCGTCTCCTACGAGCAGTACTTC; CDR3 protein: CASTLGGGGVSYEQYF; clone size: NA; D gene: NA; V gene: TRBV28; CDR3 length: 16; J gene: TRBJ2-7
CDR3 DNA: TGTGCCAGCAGCTCGGGACAGGCGGGAGATACGCAGTATTTT; CDR3 protein: CASSSGQAGDTQYF; clone size: NA; D gene: TRBD1; V gene: TRBV7-8; CDR3 length: 14; J gene: TRBJ2-3
CDR3 DNA: TGTGCCTCAGGGGGGGACACCGGGGAGCTGTTTTTT; CDR3 protein: CASGGDTGELFF; clone size: NA; D gene: NA; V gene: TRBV2; CDR3 length: 12; J gene: TRBJ2-2
CDR3 DNA: TGTGCCAGCAGCTTAGACGTGTTTTCTGGGGCCAACGTCCTGACTTTC; CDR3 protein: CASSLDVFSGANVLTF; clone size: many; D gene: NA; V gene: TRBV7-2; CDR3 length: 16; J gene: TRBJ2-6
CDR3 DNA: TGTGCCAGCAGCTCTGAACGACAGGGGGCTTACGAGCAGTACTTC; CDR3 protein: CASSSERQGAYEQYF; clone size: NA; D gene: TRBD1; V gene: TRBV5-5; CDR3 length: 15; J gene: TRBJ2-7
CDR3 DNA: TGTGCCAGCAGTCTTCAGGGGGGTAGTTCACCCCTCCACTTT; CDR3 protein: CASSLQGGSSPLHF; clone size: NA; D gene: TRBD1; V gene: TRBV6-5; CDR3 length: 14; J gene: TRBJ1-6
CDR3 DNA: TGCGCCAGCAGCCAAGTTGCTAGCGGGAGGGCCCGGGAGACCCAGTACTTC; CDR3 protein: CASSQVASGRARETQYF; clone size: NA; D gene: TRBD2; V gene: TRBV4-3; CDR3 length: 17; J gene: TRBJ2-5
CDR3 DNA: TGTGCCAGTAGTAATATGGACAGGATGAATTCACCCCTCCACTTT; CDR3 protein: CASSNMDRMNSPLHF; clone size: NA; D gene: TRBD1; V gene: TRBV19; CDR3 length: 15; J gene: TRBJ1-6
CDR3 DNA: TGTGCCAGTTCCGGGACTAGCGGGAGTTACGAGCAGTACTTC; CDR3 protein: CASSGTSGSYEQYF; clone size: NA; D gene: TRBD2; V gene: TRBV19; CDR3 length: 14; J gene: TRBJ2-7
CDR3 DNA: TGTGCCAGCATCGGCCTAGCGGGCAATGAGCAGTTCTTC; CDR3 protein: CASIGLAGNEQFF; clone size: NA; D gene: TRBD2; V gene: TRBV11-2; CDR3 length: 13; J gene: TRBJ2-1
CDR3 DNA: TGTGCCAGCAGCCAAGAAACAGCCTCCTACGAGCAGTACTTC; CDR3 protein: CASSQETASYEQYF; clone size: medium-sized; D gene: NA; V gene: TRBV14; CDR3 length: 14; J gene: TRBJ2-7
CDR3 DNA: TGTGCCAGCTCACAGGATCACGGGCCGAACACTGAAGCTTTCTTT; CDR3 protein: CASSQDHGPNTEAFF; clone size: few; D gene: NA; V gene: TRBV18; CDR3 length: 15; J gene: TRBJ1-1
CDR3 DNA: TGTGCCAGCTCACCAAGAGGTGAAAAACTGTTTTTT; CDR3 protein: CASSPRGEKLFF; clone size: NA; D gene: NA; V gene: TRBV18; CDR3 length: 12; J gene: TRBJ1-4
CDR3 DNA: TGTGCCAGCTCACCCTCGGTGGGAACGGTGAACACTGAAGCTTTCTTT; CDR3 protein: CASSPSVGTVNTEAFF; clone size: NA; D gene: NA; V gene: TRBV18; CDR3 length: 16; J gene: TRBJ1-1
CDR3 DNA: TGTGCCAGCAGGCCTGAAGGGGGTTCGAACACTGAAGCTTTCTTT; CDR3 protein: CASRPEGGSNTEAFF; clone size: NA; D gene: NA; V gene: TRBV6-1; CDR3 length: 15; J gene: TRBJ1-1
CDR3 DNA: TGTGCCAGCAGTCTGAGGGGGGCAGGGGAAAATCAGCCCCAGCATTTT; CDR3 protein: CASSLRGAGENQPQHF; clone size: NA; D gene: NA; V gene: TRBV28; CDR3 length: 16; J gene: TRBJ1-5